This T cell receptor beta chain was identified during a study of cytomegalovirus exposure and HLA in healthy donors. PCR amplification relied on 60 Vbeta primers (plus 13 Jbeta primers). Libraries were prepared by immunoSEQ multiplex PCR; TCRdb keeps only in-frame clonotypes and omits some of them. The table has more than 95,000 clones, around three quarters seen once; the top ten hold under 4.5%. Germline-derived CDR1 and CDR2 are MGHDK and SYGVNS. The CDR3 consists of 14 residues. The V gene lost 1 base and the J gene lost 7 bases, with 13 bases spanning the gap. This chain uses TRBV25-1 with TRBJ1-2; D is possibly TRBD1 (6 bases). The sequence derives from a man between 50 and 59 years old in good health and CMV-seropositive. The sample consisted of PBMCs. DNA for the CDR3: TGTGCCAGCAGTGAATCAACCTACAGGGCTGGCTACACCTTC. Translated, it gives CASSESTYRAGYTF.